This passage covers 2 T cell receptor beta chains from one sample sequenced in a study of CD8+CD57+ T cells in acquired aplastic anemia. TCR beta VDJ combinations and CDR3 sequences were profiled from genomic DNA. TCRdb independently ran MiXCR on the reads; one entry per CDR3 protein. In the table there are some 120,000 distinct CDR3 sequences, around 50% of which are singletons. The sequencing input was sorted CD4+, CD8+, or CD8+CD57+ T cells (not recorded which) from PBMCs. Receptors were obtained from a human donor in good health, serving as a control.

J is TRBJ2-3 and V is TRBV2, with D perhaps TRBD1 (5 bases). The CDR3 consists of 14 residues. V was cut by 4 bases and J by 6 bases, with 14 bases left in between. Germline CDR1 is SNHLY and CDR2 is FYNNEI. The CDR3 region has the DNA TGTGCCAGCAGTGCCACAGGAACCGGGGATACGCAGTATTTT. This encodes CASSATGTGDTQYF.

This clonotype was seen ten or more times. V usage is TRBV20-1 and J usage is TRBJ1-4, with D maybe TRBD1 (5 bases). V was trimmed by 2 bases and J by 7 bases, leaving 14 bases between them. Germline values: CDR1 DFQATT, CDR2 SNEGSKA (reference sequence). This CDR3 region has 14 residues. This chain's CDR3 is CSARPGGDGEKLFF. Here the CDR3 DNA reads TGCAGTGCTAGACCCGGAGGGGATGGTGAAAAACTGTTTTTT.